The next 18 T cell receptor beta chains were all read from a single sample in a study of T cells in Graves' hyperthyroidism and ophthalmopathy. Amplification of TCR beta CDR3 regions used RNA as the template. The HTBI primer set was used in a first-round RT-PCR of the TCR CDR3. Via MiXCR, TCRdb re-called the multiplex PCR reads, giving one row per CDR3 protein. The data hold hundreds of thousands of distinct CDR3 sequences, with 11% to 15% observed a single time. What was sequenced was blood. All receptors come from a woman between 18 and 29 years old with Graves' hyperthyroidism.

Many counts were recorded for this clonotype. The genes are TRBV20-1 and TRBJ2-1, with TRBD2 matching 7 bases. Germline CDR1 DFQATT, CDR2 SNEGSKA (reference sequence). The CDR3 is 18 amino acids. J lost 7 bases, V lost 1 base, and 19 bases had no gene match. CDR3 loop: CSARAYGPAAGSENEQFF. CDR3 coding DNA: TGCAGTGCTAGAGCCTATGGCCCAGCAGCGGGATCAGAGAATGAGCAGTTCTTC.

The chain uses TRBV5-8 and TRBJ2-1; 12 bases agree with TRBD2. The V segment lost 2 bases and the J segment 12 bases; nucleotides outside the gene matches: 15. The CDR3 extends over 17 amino acids. Germline CDR1 reads SGHTS; CDR2 reads YDEGEE. The DNA for the CDR3 is TGTGCCAGCAGCTTCAAGACTAGCGGGAGAGGGGCGCAAGGGCAGTTCTTC. Translated: CASSFKTSGRGAQGQFF.

This clonotype appeared a few times. This sequence joins TRBV6-1 and TRBJ2-2; 7 nucleotides agree with TRBD1. The CDR3 covers 16 residues. Germline loops: CDR1 MNHNS, CDR2 SASEGT. V shed 5 bases and J 6 bases; nucleotides not matched to a gene: 12. CDR3 nucleotides: TGTGCCAGCAGTTCCCCATCCTCAGGGGGACCCGGGGAGCTGTTTTTT. Encoded protein: CASSSPSSGGPGELFF.

This clonotype was observed many times. The chain couples TRBV11-1 to TRBJ2-1; possibly TRBD2 for D (6 bases). Germline-derived CDR1 and CDR2 are SGHAT and FQDESV (reference sequence). CDR3 length: 15 residues. Deletions cut 3 bases from V and 4 bases from J, with 13 bases between. Here the CDR3 DNA reads TGTGCCAGCAGCTTCGGGGGAGGAGGATACAATGAGCAGTTCTTC. Translated: CASSFGGGGYNEQFF.

This rearrangement joins TRBV7-9 to TRBJ2-2; D not certain. This CDR3 spans 17 amino acids. V was shortened by 5 bases and J by 0 bases, with 16 bases between the two germline ends. The germline V gene has CDR1 SEHNR and CDR2 FQNEAQ (reference sequence). CDR3 loop: CASSPSRALTNTGELFF. The CDR3 DNA is TGTGCCAGCAGCCCCTCAAGGGCCTTAACGAACACCGGGGAGCTGTTTTTT.

This chain links TRBV5-1 with TRBJ1-4; D ambiguous. The CDR3 contains 15 residues. Germline values: CDR1 SGHRS, CDR2 YFSETQ. Trimming removed 5 bases at V and 4 bases at J, with 15 bases between. CDR3 coding DNA: TGCGCCAGCAGACTAAGGGCCGGGGATAATGAAAAACTGTTTTTT. Its protein is CASRLRAGDNEKLFF. Combining the CDR3 with reference TRBV5-1 and TRBJ1-4 gives the whole variable domain KAGVTQTPRYLIKTRGQQVTLSCSPISGHRSVSWYQQTPGQGLQFLFEYFSETQRNKGNFPGRFSGRQFSNSRSEMNVSTLELGDSALYLCASRLRAGDNEKLFFGSGTQLSVL.

This clonotype has ten or more counts. The chain combines TRBV6-1 with TRBJ1-3; no reliable D call. Trimming stripped 5 bases from V and 4 bases from J, with 9 bases between. This CDR3 is 13 amino acids long. Germline V lookup: CDR1 MNHNS, CDR2 SASEGT. CDR3 amino acids: CASSKPTGNTIYF. CDR3 DNA: TGTGCCAGCAGTAAGCCGACAGGAAACACCATATATTTT.

The chain joins TRBV5-6 to TRBJ1-2; 7 bases fit TRBD1. The CDR3 spans 14 residues. The germline gives CDR1 SGHDT, CDR2 YYEEEE. Trimming took 4 bases from V and 4 from J; bases not matched to a gene: 7. CDR3 in amino acids: CASSLGDSIYGYTF. The CDR3 bases are TGTGCCAGCAGCCTCGGGGACAGCATCTATGGCTACACCTTC.

This clonotype has only a few counts. This rearrangement joins TRBV6-1 to TRBJ1-2; D is unresolved. Per germline, CDR1 MNHNS and CDR2 SASEGT. V was clipped by 5 bases and J by 7 bases, with 17 bases between them. The CDR3 is 14 amino acids. The chain's CDR3 is CASSFLATRSGYTF. In nucleotides, the CDR3 is TGTGCCAGCAGTTTTCTCGCGACCCGCTCTGGCTACACCTTC.

This clonotype was found a few times. The V call is TRBV5-1, the J call TRBJ1-1, with TRBD1 matching over 7 bases. Trimming cost V 6 bases and J 4 bases; bases outside gene matches: 12. The CDR3 totals 15 residues. Germline V lookup: CDR1 SGHRS, CDR2 YFSETQ. CDR3 nucleotide sequence: TGCGCCAGCACCTTCGGCCTCAGGGGGGCCACTGAAGCTTTCTTT. This sequence encodes CASTFGLRGATEAFF.

The gene calls are TRBV7-9 and TRBJ2-7; 10 bases map to TRBD2. There are 17 residues in the CDR3. J was trimmed by 12 bases and V by 2 bases; bases with no gene match: 19. CDR1 is SEHNR and CDR2 is FQNEAQ in the germline V gene (reference sequence). CDR3 sequence (DNA): TGTGCCAGCAGCTTAACTCCCCGGACTAGCGGAAATGAAAAGCCGTACTTC. It codes for CASSLTPRTSGNEKPYF.

This clonotype came up a few times. V and J are TRBV27 and TRBJ2-2; D unresolved. Germline-derived CDR1 and CDR2 are MNHEY and SMNVEV (reference sequence). The CDR3 runs to 11 residues. Trimming took off 6 bases at V and 7 bases at J, with 6 bases between the two ends. The CDR3 protein is CASSAVGELFF. The CDR3 DNA is TGTGCCAGCAGCGCGGTCGGGGAGCTGTTTTTT.

In DNA, the CDR3 is TGTGCCAGCAGGACTACAGCAGGGTCTGGGGCCAACGTCCTGACTTTC. This translates into CASRTTAGSGANVLTF. This chain uses TRBV6-1 with TRBJ2-6; either TRBD1 or TRBD2 may supply D (5 bases each). V was shortened by 6 bases and J by 1 base, with 13 bases between the two germline ends. Germline V gene lookup returns CDR1 MNHNS and CDR2 SASEGT. The CDR3 length is 16 residues.

The V and J genes are TRBV11-2 and TRBJ2-1; TRBD2 agrees at 7 bases. V shed 8 bases, J shed 5 bases, and the junction held 15 bases outside the gene matches. Per germline, CDR1 SGHAT and CDR2 FQNNGV. The CDR3 length is 16 residues. CDR3 amino acids: CASGRDGLDGNNEQFF. DNA of the CDR3: TGTGCCAGCGGCCGAGATGGACTAGATGGAAACAATGAGCAGTTCTTC.

This chain joins TRBV7-2 and TRBJ2-7; 13 bases map to TRBD2. The CDR3 runs 16 residues. Germline V CDR1 and CDR2: SGHTA, FQGNSA. Losses at the gene ends were 5 bases for V and 7 bases for J; bases not matched to a gene: 11. CDR3: CASSPVGTSGMVEQYF. For the CDR3, the DNA is TGTGCCAGCAGCCCAGTCGGGACTAGCGGGATGGTGGAGCAGTACTTC.

This clonotype was observed a handful of times. This sequence joins TRBV7-3 and TRBJ2-5, with 7 bases matching TRBD1. From germline, CDR1 is SGHTA and CDR2 FQGTGA. The CDR3 loop spans 13 amino acids. Losses at the gene ends were 4 bases for V and 3 bases for J; bases not matched to a gene: 2. In DNA, the CDR3 is TGTGCCAGCAGCTACACAGGGGAAGAGACCCAGTACTTC. It specifies CASSYTGEETQYF.

This clonotype has just a few counts. CDR3 region: CAWNREVTGELFF. The CDR3 nucleotides are TGTGCCTGGAATCGGGAAGTCACCGGGGAGCTGTTTTTT. The V call is TRBV30, the J call TRBJ2-2; weak D call: TRBD2 (5 bases). With 4 bases removed from V and 4 bases from J, the gap between germline ends came to 10 bases. Germline values: CDR1 GTSNPN, CDR2 SVGIG (reference sequence). The CDR3 loop spans 13 amino acids.

This clonotype has a handful of counts. The chain links TRBV19 to TRBJ1-5, with D possibly matching TRBD1 (5 bases). V lost 9 bases and J lost 5, with 17 bases in between. From germline, CDR1 is LNHDA and CDR2 SQIVND (reference sequence). The CDR3 extends over 14 amino acids. For the CDR3, the DNA is TGTGCCAGCGACTTTACAGGTTATGATCAGCCCCAGCATTTT. It encodes CASDFTGYDQPQHF. Using reference TRBV19 and TRBJ1-5 for the parts outside the CDR3, the full variable domain is DGGITQSPKYLFRKEGQNVTLSCEQNLNHDAMYWYRQDPGQGLRLIYYSQIVNDFQKGDIAEGYSVSREKKESFPLTVTSAQKNPTAFYLCASDFTGYDQPQHFGDGTRLSIL.